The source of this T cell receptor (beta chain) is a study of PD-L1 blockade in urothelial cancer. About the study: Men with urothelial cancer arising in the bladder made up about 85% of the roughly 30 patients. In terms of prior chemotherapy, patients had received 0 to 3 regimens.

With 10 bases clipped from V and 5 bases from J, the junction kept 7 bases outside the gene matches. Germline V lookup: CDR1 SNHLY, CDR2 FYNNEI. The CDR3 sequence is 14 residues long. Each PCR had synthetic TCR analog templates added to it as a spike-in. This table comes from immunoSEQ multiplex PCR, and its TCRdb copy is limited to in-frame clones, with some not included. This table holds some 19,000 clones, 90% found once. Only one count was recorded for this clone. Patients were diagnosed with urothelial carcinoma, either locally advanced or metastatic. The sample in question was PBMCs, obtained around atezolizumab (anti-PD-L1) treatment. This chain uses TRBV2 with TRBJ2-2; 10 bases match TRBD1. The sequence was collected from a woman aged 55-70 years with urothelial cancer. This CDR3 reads CAILGTGETGELFF. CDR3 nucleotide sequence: TGTGCCATCCTCGGGACAGGGGAAACCGGGGAGCTGTTTTTT.